The T cell receptor (beta chain) described here comes from a study of blood T cell repertoires in COVID-19. About the study: Spain, Italy and the United States supplied samples that represented acute and convalescent COVID-19. T cells, B-cell-depleted T cells, or PBMCs provided the cDNA or gDNA that served as material.

Here immunoSEQ multiplex PCR was the method, and the copy in TCRdb shows in-frame clones only, minus some. The table records fewer than 20,000 clones, roughly 76% of them present only once. The table lists this clone with a few counts. The V gene's germline CDR1 is KGHSH and CDR2 LQKENI. The length of the CDR3 is 15 residues. V gave up 5 bases and J gave up 2 bases; unmatched junction bases: 3. This receptor was identified in a man aged 65 to 85 with active or convalescent COVID-19. The chain combines TRBV18 with TRBJ1-3, with 10 bases identical to TRBD1. Specimen: peripheral blood. CDR3 DNA sequence: TGTGCCAGCTCAGCGGGGACAGGGGCTGGAAACACCATATATTTT. Translated: CASSAGTGAGNTIYF.